This TCR beta chain was sequenced in a study of blood T cell repertoires in COVID-19. Per the germline V gene, CDR1 is SGHDN and CDR2 is FVKESK. This CDR3 spans 14 amino acids. V shed 5 bases and J shed 5 bases, with 15 bases lying between them. The data were produced by immunoSEQ multiplex PCR, yet TCRdb's version contains in-frame clones alone and is incomplete. In the table there are 200,000 to 250,000 clones, around 90% of which are singletons. Material: peripheral blood. This receptor was obtained from a man aged 55 to 70 who had recovered from COVID-19. This chain joins TRBV14 and TRBJ1-1, with unresolved D. DNA for the CDR3: TGTGCCAGCAGCTTCGGGATCAAGATTACTGAAGCTTTCTTT. Its protein product is CASSFGIKITEAFF.